The 23 T cell receptor beta chains below come from one sample, sequenced in a study of T cell responses to AZD1222 COVID-19 vaccine. The assay was immunoSEQ multiplex PCR, and TCRdb's table has in-frame clones only and misses some. The sample lists 150,000 to 160,000 clones, 75% to 90% occurring once. Sequenced here: peripheral blood, sampled after recovery from COVID-19. Source of these receptors: an adult who had recovered from COVID-19.

The V gene is TRBV10-1, the J gene TRBJ1-1; the D gene is possibly TRBD1 (5 bases). This CDR3 has 15 amino acids. V was clipped by 7 bases and J by 6 bases, with 21 bases between them. Germline loops: CDR1 WNHNN, CDR2 SYGVQD (reference sequence). The CDR3 loop is CASTTWEQRGPEAFF. The CDR3 DNA sequence: TGCGCCAGCACAACCTGGGAACAGAGGGGACCTGAAGCTTTCTTT.

The V call is TRBV11-2, the J call TRBJ2-1; no clear D gene. From germline, CDR1 is SGHAT and CDR2 FQNNGV. V shed 0 bases and J shed 4 bases, with 10 bases lying between them. This CDR3 is 15 amino acids long. CDR3 coding DNA: TGTGCCAGCAGCTTAGATTCCCCCCGATACAATGAGCAGTTCTTC. It yields the protein CASSLDSPRYNEQFF.

The chain recombines TRBV9 with TRBJ1-1, with D unresolved. Germline CDR1 SGDLS, CDR2 YYNGEE. This CDR3 region has 14 residues. The V end lost 0 bases, the J end lost 4 bases, and 10 bases lay between the germline ends. The CDR3 DNA is TGTGCCAGCAGCGTAGGATCCAAAGTCACTGAAGCTTTCTTT. It translates to CASSVGSKVTEAFF.

The genes are TRBV29-1 and TRBJ1-2; D unresolved. The CDR3 covers 12 residues. V lost 1 base to trimming and J lost 4 bases, with 7 bases between them. Germline loops: CDR1 SQVTM, CDR2 ANQGSEA. The chain's CDR3 is CSVEAQPYGYTF. CDR3 in DNA: TGCAGCGTTGAAGCGCAGCCCTATGGCTACACCTTC.

The J gene is TRBJ2-1, the V gene TRBV18; D could derive from TRBD1 or TRBD2 (5 bases each). V dropped 6 bases and J dropped 4 bases, with 19 bases sitting between them. The CDR3 runs to 16 residues. The germline CDR1 and CDR2 sequences are KGHSH and LQKENI. In nucleotides, the CDR3 is TGTGCCAGCTCCCAAATCGAGAGGGGACCGTACAATGAGCAGTTCTTC. This sequence encodes CASSQIERGPYNEQFF. The full variable domain, rest sourced from reference TRBV18 and TRBJ2-1, is NAGVMQNPRHLVRRRGQEARLRCSPMKGHSHVYWYRQLPEEGLKFMVYLQKENIIDESGMPKERFSAEFPKEGPSILRIQQVVRGDSAAYFCASSQIERGPYNEQFFGPGTRLTVL.

The chain uses TRBV9 and TRBJ1-6; no firm D call. Deletions cut 0 bases from V and 7 bases from J, with 8 bases between. Looked up from germline, CDR1 is SGDLS and CDR2 is YYNGEE. The CDR3 is 14 amino acids. CDR3 region: CASSVEGENSPLHF. The CDR3 DNA sequence: TGTGCCAGCAGCGTAGAGGGTGAGAATTCACCCCTCCACTTT.

This chain's CDR3 is CASSFGLAEPDTQYF. CDR3 DNA sequence: TGTGCCAGCTCATTTGGACTAGCGGAGCCAGATACGCAGTATTTT. This chain joins TRBV18 and TRBJ2-3; 10 positions match TRBD2. The V and J ends lost 5 bases and 4 bases, in that order; junction bases with no gene match: 6. The CDR3 totals 15 residues. Germline V lookup: CDR1 KGHSH, CDR2 LQKENI.

The chain joins TRBV6-6 to TRBJ2-6, with D uncertain. The CDR3 loop spans 14 amino acids. CDR1 is MNHNY and CDR2 is SVGAGI in the germline V gene (reference sequence). The V end lost 6 bases, the J end lost 4 bases, and 10 bases lay between the germline ends. The CDR3 sequence: CASSSVRGANVLTF. CDR3 nucleotides: TGTGCCAGCAGCTCGGTGAGGGGGGCCAACGTCCTGACTTTC.

The V call is TRBV28, the J call TRBJ1-1; 9 nucleotides align to TRBD1. J lost 4 bases, V lost 7 bases, and 10 bases had no gene match. Per the germline V gene, CDR1 is MDHEN and CDR2 is SYDVKM. CDR3 length: 15 amino acids. This CDR3 is CASITTGTGITEAFF. CDR3 DNA sequence: TGTGCCAGCATCACAACCGGGACAGGGATCACTGAAGCTTTCTTT.

The V and J genes are TRBV15 and TRBJ1-1, with D unresolved. Germline CDR1 reads LNHNV; CDR2 reads YYDKDF (reference sequence). Trimming took off 5 bases at V and 0 bases at J, with 13 bases between the two ends. CDR3 length equals 15 residues. The CDR3 coding sequence is TGTGCCACCAGCCGCGACCCGGGGATGAACACTGAAGCTTTCTTT. Translation gives CATSRDPGMNTEAFF.

V is TRBV10-3 and J is TRBJ2-6; TRBD1 might be the D (6 bases). V lost 10 bases, J lost 0 bases, and 7 bases lay in between. The CDR3 is 13 residues long. Germline V lookup: CDR1 ENHRY, CDR2 SYGVKD. The chain's CDR3 is CANRDSGANVLTF. As DNA, the CDR3 is TGTGCCAACAGGGACTCTGGGGCCAACGTCCTGACTTTC.

This clone showed up many times. The chain has TRBV2 and TRBJ1-2, with 7 bases identical to TRBD1. V dropped 10 bases and J dropped 7; count of bases not matched to a gene: 6. Germline-derived CDR1 and CDR2 are SNHLY and FYNNEI. The CDR3 length is 11 residues. This CDR3 reads CATDRDGGYTF. The CDR3 nucleotides are TGTGCCACAGACAGGGACGGTGGCTACACCTTC.

The rearrangement joins TRBV28 to TRBJ2-2; 7 nucleotides match TRBD2. The junction had 9 bases not matched to a gene; V was cut back by 2 bases and J by 6 bases. The CDR3 is 16 amino acids. CDR1 and CDR2 (germline): MDHEN, SYDVKM. Here the CDR3 DNA reads TGTGCCAGCAGTTTAGTTCGCGGGAGTGGTCCCGGGGAGCTGTTTTTT. This encodes CASSLVRGSGPGELFF.

Here the CDR3 reads CASSSGGSQETQYF. CDR3 coding DNA: TGCGCCAGCAGCTCCGGGGGTAGTCAAGAGACCCAGTACTTC. The rearrangement links TRBV5-1 to TRBJ2-5, with D tentatively TRBD2 (6 bases). The CDR3 totals 14 residues. V shed 3 bases and J shed 2 bases, with 11 bases lying between them. Looked up from germline, CDR1 is SGHRS and CDR2 is YFSETQ.

This rearrangement joins TRBV5-1 to TRBJ1-5; 7 nucleotides agree with TRBD1. This CDR3 spans 14 amino acids. Germline V lookup: CDR1 SGHRS, CDR2 YFSETQ. Trimming at V came to 2 bases and at J to 5 bases, leaving 4 bases not matched to a gene. The CDR3: CASSLTGADQPQHF. CDR3 DNA: TGCGCCAGCAGCTTAACAGGGGCGGATCAGCCCCAGCATTTT.

There are a few counts of this clone. CDR3 in DNA: TGTGCCAGCAGCCCGCCTCGGGGCCGCTCTGGGGCCAACGTCCTGACTTTC. This codes for CASSPPRGRSGANVLTF. This chain joins TRBV11-2 and TRBJ2-6; D possibly uses TRBD1 or TRBD2 (5 bases each). The germline CDR1 and CDR2 sequences are SGHAT and FQNNGV. The ends were cut back, 5 bases at V and 0 bases at J, with 14 bases in the middle. The CDR3 contains 17 residues.

The chain is built from TRBV5-1 and TRBJ1-1; D is possibly TRBD1 (5 bases). CDR1 and CDR2 (germline): SGHRS, YFSETQ. The CDR3 is 13 amino acids. V lost 5 bases to trimming and J lost 1 base, with 9 bases between them. The CDR3 sequence is CASSSQGNTEAFF. The CDR3, as DNA: TGCGCCAGCAGTTCGCAGGGGAACACTGAAGCTTTCTTT.

The chain couples TRBV15 to TRBJ1-1, with TRBD1 matching 12 bases. Unmatched junction bases numbered 2, after V lost 1 base and J lost 8 bases. CDR1 and CDR2 (germline): LNHNV, YYDKDF (reference sequence). This CDR3 is built from 14 residues. The CDR3 reads CATSRGGTGGEAFF. Written as DNA, the CDR3 is TGTGCCACCAGCAGAGGGGGGACAGGGGGCGAAGCTTTCTTT.

The chain combines TRBV18 with TRBJ2-2; D might be TRBD1 or TRBD2, each matching 5 bases. Germline assignment: CDR1 KGHSH and CDR2 LQKENI. CDR3 length: 17 residues. V lost 5 bases, J lost 3 bases, and 19 bases lay in between. The CDR3 is CASSRASGAGDTGELFF. CDR3 coding DNA: TGTGCCAGCTCAAGGGCATCCGGGGCAGGAGACACCGGGGAGCTGTTTTTT. The variable domain in full, completed from reference TRBV18 and TRBJ2-2, reads NAGVMQNPRHLVRRRGQEARLRCSPMKGHSHVYWYRQLPEEGLKFMVYLQKENIIDESGMPKERFSAEFPKEGPSILRIQQVVRGDSAAYFCASSRASGAGDTGELFFGEGSRLTVL.

V is TRBV7-2 and J is TRBJ1-2, with D possibly being TRBD1 (6 bases). V was cut by 3 bases and J by 4 bases, with 12 bases left in between. The CDR3 length is 14 residues. Germline V gene data show CDR1 as SGHTA and CDR2 as FQGNSA. As DNA, the CDR3 is TGTGCCAGCAGCTTTTTCGGGGACATCTATGGCTACACCTTC. Its translation: CASSFFGDIYGYTF.

The chain uses TRBV3-1 (or the pseudogene TRBV3-2) and TRBJ2-5; 9 nucleotides match TRBD2. CDR3 size: 14 residues. V dropped 11 bases and J dropped 1; count of bases not matched to a gene: 8. Germline V gene data show CDR1 as LGHDT and CDR2 as YNNKEL (reference sequence). CDR3 in DNA: TGTGCCTCTCATAGCGGGGGAACCCAAGAGACCCAGTACTTC. Its translation is CASHSGGTQETQYF.

V gene TRBV7-9 combines with J gene TRBJ2-3, with 7 nucleotides matching TRBD2. With 3 bases clipped from V and 4 bases from J, the junction kept 4 bases outside the gene matches. The germline V gene has CDR1 SEHNR and CDR2 FQNEAQ (reference sequence). This CDR3 contains 14 residues. The CDR3 sequence is CASSFGGSADTQYF. CDR3 nucleotide sequence: TGTGCCAGCAGCTTCGGCGGGAGCGCAGATACGCAGTATTTT.

The chain recombines TRBV28 with TRBJ1-5; D unclear. This CDR3 contains 15 residues. Per germline, CDR1 MDHEN and CDR2 SYDVKM. Trimming pared 2 bases from V and 5 bases from J, leaving 13 bases between. CDR3 DNA: TGTGCCAGCAGTTTAGGCCGGAGAAGGGATCAGCCCCAGCATTTT. This translates into CASSLGRRRDQPQHF.